The text below deals with one T cell receptor (beta chain). Described treatment: 15 to 20 received Ad26.COV2.S at low or high dose, single or two shots; 5 received placebo; per-sample allocation not given. The samples were gathered on day 63 after the first injection of vaccine or placebo. Only in-frame clones appear in the TCRdb table, and some are missing; sequencing was by immunoSEQ multiplex PCR. The table has under 400,000 clones, over 75% seen once. The source of the sample is a study of Ad26.COV2.S vaccination and SARS-CoV-2 variants. Whole-study context: In the study, Ad26.COV2.S was injected intramuscularly once, or twice 56 days apart.

The CDR3 is 17 amino acids. Deletions cut 0 bases from V and 0 bases from J, with 15 bases between. The germline V gene encodes CDR1 SGHTS and CDR2 YDEGEE. V usage is TRBV5-8 and J usage is TRBJ1-2, with D unresolved. The material was peripheral blood, obtained in a trial of Ad26.COV2.S vaccine versus placebo. The source is a person between 18 and 65 years old who received the Ad26.COV2.S COVID-19 vaccine or a placebo. The CDR3 DNA reads as TGTGCCAGCAGCTTGGTACTGGGCCCACGAACTAACTATGGCTACACCTTC. Encoded protein: CASSLVLGPRTNYGYTF.